A single T cell receptor (beta chain) is shown here with its context. What it binds is unknown. This sample stems from a study of OX40 agonist ivuxolimab in advanced cancers. Study-wide points: Expanded clones tended on average to be more numerous among CD8+ T cells than CD4+. The work left the antigen specificity of expanded peripheral T cells undetermined.

Assay: immunoSEQ multiplex PCR; the TCRdb copy retains only in-frame clones and omits some. The top ten hold approximately 14% of the sample, which has about 18,000 clones, around 78% seen once. Prior autoimmune disease or systemic immunosuppression barred patients. CDR3 length: 17 amino acids. Trimming took 0 bases from V and 4 from J, leaving 15 bases between them. Germline CDR1 LNHNV, CDR2 YYDKDF (reference sequence). The sample in question was CD4+ or CD8+ T cells sorted from blood, obtained in a trial of the OX40 agonist ivuxolimab. The receptor was isolated from an adult with an advanced solid tumor such as melanoma, head and neck, liver or kidney cancer. The chain recombines TRBV15 with TRBJ2-2, with D possibly being TRBD1 (5 bases). The CDR3 coding sequence is TGTGCCACCAGCAGAGATCTTCACAGCCAGGGCACCGGGGAGCTGTTTTTT. Protein sequence: CATSRDLHSQGTGELFF.